This note documents a single TCR beta chain sequence. This specimen belongs to a study of T cells in localized non-small cell lung cancer. Germline assignment: CDR1 SQVTM and CDR2 ANQGSEA. Trimming stripped 3 bases from V and 8 bases from J, with 16 bases between. This CDR3 region has 13 residues. Assay: immunoSEQ multiplex PCR; the TCRdb copy retains only in-frame clones and omits some. The sample records under 70,000 clones, around 86% being singletons. V gene TRBV29-1 combines with J gene TRBJ1-2, with a tentative D call TRBD1 (6 bases). The clonotype originates from a woman aged 40 to 75 with stage I lung adenocarcinoma. The material sequenced was peripheral blood, taken before any cancer treatment. Here the CDR3 DNA reads TGCAGCGTTGACCCAAACGGGGGCTGGGGCTACACCTTC. Translating it yields CSVDPNGGWGYTF. The whole variable domain, filled in from reference TRBV29-1 and TRBJ1-2, reads SAVISQKPSRDICQRGTSLTIQCQVDSQVTMMFWYRQQPGQSLTLIATANQGSEATYESGFVIDKFPISRPNLTFSTLTVSNMSPEDSSIYLCSVDPNGGWGYTFGSGTRLTVV.